The source of this TCR beta chain is a study of blood T cell repertoires in COVID-19. Participants' own reports of clinical history determined their cohort assignment. Among Cohort 3 donors, those recovered had two negative PCRs, clearance, or symptom resolution. Germline V gene lookup returns CDR1 MNHEY and CDR2 SVGAGI. V gave up 6 bases and J gave up 3 bases; unmatched junction bases: 9. The CDR3 loop spans 15 amino acids. In the source study's methods: Cell counts per sample came from amplifying reference gene primers. Generated by immunoSEQ multiplex PCR, the TCRdb table keeps only in-frame clones and is missing some. V and J calls and clone size are those listed in that table; D and trimming were worked out from the DNA. The sample yields under 200,000 clones, roughly 87% seen once.

The sequencing sample was made of PBMCs or T cells enriched from blood (not recorded which). The V gene is TRBV6-5, the J gene TRBJ2-7, with TRBD2 matching over 9 bases. This sequence originates from a man in his fifties or sixties who had recovered from COVID-19. CDR3 sequence: CASRAGGATDYEQYF. CDR3 coding DNA: TGTGCCAGCAGGGCGGGAGGGGCCACGGACTACGAGCAGTACTTC.